These T cell receptor beta chains were read from a single sample in a study of control samples from healthy donors and cancer patients. The repertoire was sequenced with immunoSEQ multiplex PCR; TCRdb's copy has only in-frame clones and lacks some. This table holds around 200,000 clones, 85% to 95% found once. The sample was blood. The receptor set was obtained from a middle-aged man in good health. Each CDR3 is given with its conserved first and last residue.

v_call: TRBV28
j_call: TRBJ2-1
cdr3_aa: CASRSGGAHEQFF

v_call: TRBV18
j_call: TRBJ1-5
cdr3_aa: CASSPAGVGQPQHF

v_call: TRBV3-1/TRBV3-2
j_call: TRBJ1-1
cdr3_aa: CATGWDAKNTEAFF

v_call: TRBV3-1/TRBV3-2
j_call: TRBJ2-3
cdr3_aa: CASSQDDLTDTQYF

v_call: TRBV3-1/TRBV3-2
j_call: TRBJ1-1
cdr3_aa: CASSETVNTEAFF

v_call: TRBV5-1
j_call: TRBJ1-4
cdr3_aa: CASSFTGTNEKLFF

v_call: TRBV7-9
j_call: TRBJ1-2
cdr3_aa: CASTPGRTERGYTF

v_call: TRBV5-4
j_call: TRBJ2-3
cdr3_aa: CASSSMTGGTDTQYF

v_call: TRBV6-6
j_call: TRBJ1-2
cdr3_aa: CASSTGADYGYTF

v_call: TRBV5-1
j_call: TRBJ2-3
cdr3_aa: CASNELRADTQYF

v_call: TRBV6-5
j_call: TRBJ2-1
cdr3_aa: CASTLTAQPAKQFF

v_call: TRBV4-1
j_call: TRBJ1-3
cdr3_aa: CASSFRTGPRNTIYF

v_call: TRBV11-2
j_call: TRBJ2-2
cdr3_aa: CASSLVGGTGSTGELFF

v_call: TRBV19
j_call: TRBJ1-3
cdr3_aa: CASQLRGADTIYF

v_call: TRBV5-1
j_call: TRBJ2-1
cdr3_aa: CASSLGSGGRGSNEQFF

v_call: TRBV3-1/TRBV3-2
j_call: TRBJ1-2
cdr3_aa: CASSQGKGPLGTF

v_call: TRBV19
j_call: TRBJ1-5
cdr3_aa: CASSIIWTGGKQPQHF

v_call: TRBV19
j_call: TRBJ1-5
cdr3_aa: CASSSTPTFLQHF

v_call: TRBV21-1
j_call: TRBJ1-1
cdr3_aa: CASSQDVPGLWAEAFF

v_call: TRBV4-1
j_call: TRBJ2-5
cdr3_aa: CASSQDFARSQYF

v_call: TRBV5-5
j_call: TRBJ2-2
cdr3_aa: CASRSLRQGVTGELFF

v_call: TRBV24-1
j_call: TRBJ1-2
cdr3_aa: CATSDWDTKFGYTF

v_call: TRBV4-1
j_call: TRBJ2-3
cdr3_aa: CASSHRLAGEYTQYF

v_call: TRBV5-4
j_call: TRBJ1-6
cdr3_aa: CASSLEPVAGGGSPLHF

v_call: TRBV5-1
j_call: TRBJ1-1
cdr3_aa: CASSPRGQGATEAFF

v_call: TRBV12-3/TRBV12-4
j_call: TRBJ1-1
cdr3_aa: CASSWDRGAFF

v_call: TRBV11-2
j_call: TRBJ1-1
cdr3_aa: CASSLLGRNTEAFF

v_call: TRBV3-1/TRBV3-2
j_call: TRBJ1-6
cdr3_aa: CASSQEPSSLHF

v_call: TRBV7-2
j_call: TRBJ2-5
cdr3_aa: CASSLPASETQYF

v_call: TRBV10-1
j_call: TRBJ2-3
cdr3_aa: CASSSGGTDTQYF

v_call: TRBV5-4
j_call: TRBJ2-3
cdr3_aa: CASSRGRLTTDTQYF

v_call: TRBV6-5
j_call: TRBJ1-1
cdr3_aa: CASSYSGRAFF

v_call: TRBV19
j_call: TRBJ1-1
cdr3_aa: CASMTGRGTEAFF

v_call: TRBV29-1
j_call: TRBJ1-1
cdr3_aa: CSVEDRRGLNTEAFF

v_call: TRBV19
j_call: TRBJ1-5
cdr3_aa: CASSLDRNQPQHF

v_call: TRBV18
j_call: TRBJ1-4
cdr3_aa: CASSPLQGLNEKLFF

v_call: TRBV12-3/TRBV12-4
j_call: TRBJ1-2
cdr3_aa: CASSYADNYGYTF